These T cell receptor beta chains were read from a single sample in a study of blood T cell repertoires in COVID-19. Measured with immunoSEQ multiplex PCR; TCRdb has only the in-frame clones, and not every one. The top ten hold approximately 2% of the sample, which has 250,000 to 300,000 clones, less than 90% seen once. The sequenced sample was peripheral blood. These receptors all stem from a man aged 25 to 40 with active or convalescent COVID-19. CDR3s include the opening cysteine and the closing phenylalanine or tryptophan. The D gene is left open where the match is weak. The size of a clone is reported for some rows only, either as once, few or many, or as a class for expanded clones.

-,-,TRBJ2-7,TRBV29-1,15,CSVEIRDIVSYEQYF,TGCAGCGTTGAGATCCGGGACATCGTCTCCTACGAGCAGTACTTC
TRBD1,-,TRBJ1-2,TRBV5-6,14,CASSLDRGYAGYTF,TGTGCCAGCAGCTTAGACAGGGGTTACGCTGGCTACACCTTC
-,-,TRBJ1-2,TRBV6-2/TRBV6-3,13,CASSLQVDYGYTF,TGTGCCAGCAGCCTTCAGGTCGACTATGGCTACACCTTC
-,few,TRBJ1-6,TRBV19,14,CASSMGTRNSPLHF,TGTGCCAGTAGTATGGGGACAAGGAATTCACCCCTCCACTTT
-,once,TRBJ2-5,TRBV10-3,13,CAISRGMVETQYF,TGTGCCATCTCGAGAGGGATGGTAGAGACCCAGTACTTC
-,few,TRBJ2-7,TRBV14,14,CASSRDRTNYEQYF,TGTGCCAGCAGCCGAGACCGGACAAACTACGAGCAGTACTTC
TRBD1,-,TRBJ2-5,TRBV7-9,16,CATLLIRDRDQETQYF,TGTGCCACTCTACTTATCCGGGACAGGGATCAAGAGACCCAGTACTTC
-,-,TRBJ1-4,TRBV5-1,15,CATRQDSGTNEKLFF,TGCGCCACTAGACAGGACAGCGGAACTAATGAAAAACTGTTTTTT
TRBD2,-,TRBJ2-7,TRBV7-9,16,CASSTMTSGGPYEQYF,TGTGCCAGCAGCACTATGACTAGCGGGGGACCCTACGAGCAGTACTTC
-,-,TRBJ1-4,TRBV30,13,CAWDQGQNEKLFF,TGTGCCTGGGACCAGGGGCAAAATGAAAAACTGTTTTTT
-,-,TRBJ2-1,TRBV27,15,CASSSTDKIENEQFF,TGTGCCAGCAGTTCCACCGACAAGATTGAGAATGAGCAGTTCTTC
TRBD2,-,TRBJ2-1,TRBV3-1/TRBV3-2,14,CASSQDSGGLEQFF,TGTGCCAGCAGCCAAGACAGCGGGGGCCTTGAGCAGTTCTTC
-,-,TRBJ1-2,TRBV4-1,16,CASSQVLGASNYGYTF,TGCGCCAGCAGCCAAGTCCTAGGGGCTTCTAACTATGGCTACACCTTC
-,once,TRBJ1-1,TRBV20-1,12,CSASGGSTEAFF,TGCAGTGCTAGTGGCGGATCCACTGAAGCTTTCTTT
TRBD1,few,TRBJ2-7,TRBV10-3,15,CAISGDRGLSYEQYF,TGTGCCATCAGTGGAGACAGGGGGCTGTCCTACGAGCAGTACTTC
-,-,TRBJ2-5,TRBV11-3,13,CASSGGISETQYF,TGTGCCAGCAGTGGAGGGATCTCGGAGACCCAGTACTTC
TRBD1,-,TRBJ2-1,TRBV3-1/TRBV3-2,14,CASSRRTGGNEQFF,TGTGCCAGCAGCCGCCGGACAGGGGGGAATGAGCAGTTCTTC
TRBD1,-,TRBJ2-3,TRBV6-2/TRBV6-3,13,CASSALRDRTQYF,TGTGCCAGCAGTGCTCTCCGGGACAGAACGCAGTATTTT
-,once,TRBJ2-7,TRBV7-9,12,CASSPGQDEQYF,TGTGCCAGCAGCCCAGGGCAAGACGAGCAGTACTTC
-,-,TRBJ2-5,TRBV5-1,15,CASSYTADNRETQYF,TGCGCCAGCAGTTACACGGCGGACAATCGGGAGACCCAGTACTTC
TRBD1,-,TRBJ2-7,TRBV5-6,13,CASSPDRDYEQYF,TGTGCCAGCAGCCCGGACAGGGACTACGAGCAGTACTTC
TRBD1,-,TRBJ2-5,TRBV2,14,CASSGSRGRETQYF,TGTGCCAGCAGTGGGAGCAGGGGGCGTGAGACCCAGTACTTC
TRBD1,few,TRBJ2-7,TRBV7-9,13,CATRAGDSYEQYF,TGTGCCACCCGGGCTGGGGACAGCTACGAGCAGTACTTC
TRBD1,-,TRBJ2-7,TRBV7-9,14,CATARQGLSYEQYF,TGTGCCACAGCGAGACAGGGTCTCTCCTACGAGCAGTACTTC
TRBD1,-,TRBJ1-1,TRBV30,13,CAWELQGYTEAFF,TGTGCCTGGGAGTTACAGGGGTATACTGAAGCTTTCTTT
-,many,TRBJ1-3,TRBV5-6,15,CASSLAAVSGNTIYF,TGTGCCAGCAGCTTGGCGGCGGTCTCCGGAAACACCATATATTTT